This TCR beta chain is drawn from a study of blood T cell repertoires in COVID-19. Study in general: Sites in the United States, Italy and Spain provided acute and convalescent COVID-19 samples.

Study processing details: Nucleated cell number was recorded as an estimate derived from reference gene primer amplification. TCRdb keeps only in-frame clones here, not all; method: immunoSEQ multiplex PCR. That table furnishes V, J and clone size, whereas the DNA furnished D and trimming. The data contain roughly 160,000 clones, 65% to 85% of them singletons. With 3 bases clipped from V and 6 bases from J, the junction kept 7 bases outside the gene matches. The CDR3 covers 16 residues. The V gene's germline CDR1 is KGHDR and CDR2 SFDVKD. V and J are TRBV24-1 and TRBJ2-1; TRBD1 matches 10 bases. This receptor was obtained from a man aged 70 or older with active or convalescent COVID-19. Sequences were obtained from peripheral blood. The CDR3 coding sequence is TGTGCCACCAGTGATCACAGGAGGGACAGGGGCAATGAGCAGTTCTTC. This encodes CATSDHRRDRGNEQFF.